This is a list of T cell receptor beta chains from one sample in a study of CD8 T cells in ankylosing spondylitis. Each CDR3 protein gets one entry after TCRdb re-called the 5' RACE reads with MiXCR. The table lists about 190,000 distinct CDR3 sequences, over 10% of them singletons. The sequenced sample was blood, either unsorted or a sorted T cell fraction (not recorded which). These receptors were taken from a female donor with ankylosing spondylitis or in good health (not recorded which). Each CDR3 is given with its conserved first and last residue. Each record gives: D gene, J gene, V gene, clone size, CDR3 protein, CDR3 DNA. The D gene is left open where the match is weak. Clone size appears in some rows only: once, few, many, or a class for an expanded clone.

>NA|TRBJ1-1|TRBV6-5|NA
CASSSLTGYGNTEAFF
TGTGCCAGCAGTTCTCTCACAGGGTATGGGAACACTGAAGCTTTCTTT
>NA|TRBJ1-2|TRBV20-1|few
CSAPTGVTNYGYTF
TGCAGTGCTCCTACCGGGGTAACTAACTATGGCTACACCTTC
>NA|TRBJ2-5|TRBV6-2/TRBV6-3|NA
CASSWDLQETQYF
TGTGCCAGCAGTTGGGATCTCCAAGAGACCCAGTACTTC
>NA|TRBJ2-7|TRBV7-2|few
CASSFELAPGEQYF
TGTGCCAGCAGCTTTGAATTGGCCCCCGGAGAGCAGTACTTC
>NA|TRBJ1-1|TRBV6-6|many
CASSYSQSTEAFF
TGTGCCAGCAGTTACTCGCAGTCCACTGAAGCTTTCTTT
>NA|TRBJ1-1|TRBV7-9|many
CASSPQGNTEAFF
TGTGCCAGCAGCCCACAGGGGAACACTGAAGCTTTCTTT
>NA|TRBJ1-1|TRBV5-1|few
CASSLGGIVNTEAFF
TGCGCCAGCAGCTTGGGAGGCATAGTGAACACTGAAGCTTTCTTT
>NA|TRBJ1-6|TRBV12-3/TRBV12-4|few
CASSLAGQAPLHF
TGTGCCAGCAGTTTAGCGGGGCAGGCACCCCTCCACTTT
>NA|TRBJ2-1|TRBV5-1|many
CASSLASKNNEQFF
TGCGCCAGCAGCTTGGCGTCGAAAAACAATGAGCAGTTCTTC
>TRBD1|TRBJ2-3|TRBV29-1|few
CSVERGRGDTQYF
TGCAGCGTTGAGAGGGGGCGCGGAGATACGCAGTATTTT
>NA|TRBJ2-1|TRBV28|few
CASSSQASSYNEQFF
TGTGCCAGCAGTTCACAGGCTTCCTCCTACAATGAGCAGTTCTTC
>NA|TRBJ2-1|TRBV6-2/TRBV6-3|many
CASSYLTLSAGGFNEQFF
TGTGCCAGCAGTTACTTGACCCTTTCTGCGGGTGGTTTCAATGAGCAGTTCTTC
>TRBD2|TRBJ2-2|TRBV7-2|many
CASSMGLANTGELFF
TGTGCCAGCAGCATGGGACTAGCGAACACCGGGGAGCTGTTTTTT
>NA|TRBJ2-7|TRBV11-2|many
CASSFDWTGEQYF
TGTGCCAGCAGCTTTGACTGGACGGGGGAGCAGTACTTC
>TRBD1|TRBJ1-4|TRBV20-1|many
CRPVGTGSNEKLFF
TGCAGGCCAGTTGGGACAGGCAGTAATGAAAAACTGTTTTTT
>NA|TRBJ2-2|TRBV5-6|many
CASSPRGARAGELFF
TGTGCCAGCAGCCCACGTGGGGCGAGGGCCGGGGAGCTGTTTTTT
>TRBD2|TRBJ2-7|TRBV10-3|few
CAISAGGLAGAYEQYF
TGTGCCATCAGTGCCGGGGGGCTAGCGGGAGCGTACGAGCAGTACTTC
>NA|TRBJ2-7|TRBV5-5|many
CASSFTENRSGEQYF
TGTGCCAGCAGCTTCACAGAAAATAGGAGTGGCGAGCAGTACTTC
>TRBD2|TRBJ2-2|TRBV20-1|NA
CSARGTSGRKLSGGELFF
TGCAGTGCTAGAGGGACTAGCGGGAGAAAGTTATCGGGCGGGGAGCTGTTTTTT
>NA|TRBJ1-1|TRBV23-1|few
CASSQSGNTEAFF
TGCGCCAGCAGTCAATCCGGGAACACTGAAGCTTTCTTT
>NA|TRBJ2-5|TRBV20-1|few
CSARGPHQETQYF
TGCAGTGCTAGGGGTCCCCACCAAGAGACCCAGTACTTC
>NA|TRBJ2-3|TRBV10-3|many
CAISGPTGKETQYF
TGTGCCATCAGTGGCCCCACAGGGAAGGAAACGCAGTATTTT
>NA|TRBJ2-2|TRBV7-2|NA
CASGTATGELFF
TGTGCCAGCGGGACCGCGACCGGGGAGCTGTTTTTT
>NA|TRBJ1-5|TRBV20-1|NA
CSARPERSGSNQPQHF
TGCAGTGCTAGACCGGAACGGTCGGGTAGCAATCAGCCCCAGCATTTT
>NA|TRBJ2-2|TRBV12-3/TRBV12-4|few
CASRLLTGELFF
TGTGCCAGCAGACTATTGACCGGGGAGCTGTTTTTT
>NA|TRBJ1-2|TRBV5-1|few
CASSSSAGAGYGYTF
TGCGCCAGCAGCTCCTCCGCAGGGGCAGGATATGGCTACACCTTC
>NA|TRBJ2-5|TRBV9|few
CASSDRGTQYF
TGTGCCAGCAGCGACCGGGGGACCCAGTACTTC
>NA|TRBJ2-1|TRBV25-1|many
CASSVASYNEQFF
TGTGCCAGCAGTGTAGCCAGCTACAATGAGCAGTTCTTC
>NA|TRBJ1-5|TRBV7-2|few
CASSLDVVSGSQPQHF
TGTGCCAGCAGCTTAGATGTTGTGTCAGGGAGTCAGCCCCAGCATTTT
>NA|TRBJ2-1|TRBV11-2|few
CASSLSSNLLYNEQFF
TGTGCCAGCAGCTTATCATCCAATTTACTGTACAATGAGCAGTTCTTC
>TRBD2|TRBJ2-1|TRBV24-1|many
CATSDLAGWSSGNHNEQFF
TGTGCCACCAGTGATTTGGCTGGTTGGTCTAGCGGGAATCACAATGAGCAGTTCTTC
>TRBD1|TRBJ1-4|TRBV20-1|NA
CSARDLRRGTGGEKLFF
TGCAGTGCTAGAGATTTACGTAGGGGGACAGGAGGCGAAAAACTGTTTTTT
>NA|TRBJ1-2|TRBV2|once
CASTGGGAPGGYTF
TGTGCCAGCACCGGAGGGGGGGCGCCGGGCGGCTACACCTTC
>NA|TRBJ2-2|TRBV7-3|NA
CASSRGGGDTGELFF
TGTGCCAGCAGCCGTGGAGGGGGCGACACCGGGGAGCTGTTTTTT
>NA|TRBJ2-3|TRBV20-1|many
CSANGPDTQYF
TGCAGTGCTAATGGGCCAGATACGCAGTATTTT
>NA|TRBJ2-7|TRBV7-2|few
CASRPEGDYEQYF
TGTGCCAGCAGGCCCGAGGGGGACTACGAGCAGTACTTC
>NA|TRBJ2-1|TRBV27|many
CASGLNEQFF
TGTGCCAGCGGACTCAATGAGCAGTTCTTC
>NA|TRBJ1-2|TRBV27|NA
CASSLGGSNGYTF
TGTGCCAGCAGTTTGGGGGGGTCAAATGGCTACACCTTC
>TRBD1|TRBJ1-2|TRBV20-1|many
CSARYRGSRINYGYTF
TGCAGTGCTAGGTACAGGGGTTCACGGATTAACTATGGCTACACCTTC
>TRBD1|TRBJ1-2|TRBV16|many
CASSLDQGAGYTF
TGTGCCAGCAGCCTGGACCAGGGGGCTGGCTACACCTTC
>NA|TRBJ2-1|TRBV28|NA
CASSLLVASSYNEQFF
TGTGCCAGCAGTTTATTGGTAGCCAGCTCCTACAATGAGCAGTTCTTC
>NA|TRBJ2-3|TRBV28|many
CASSWETSAFTDTQYF
TGTGCCAGCAGTTGGGAGACATCGGCATTCACAGATACGCAGTATTTT
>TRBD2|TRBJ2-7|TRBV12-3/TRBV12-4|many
CASSFPSGSVYEQYF
TGTGCCAGCAGTTTTCCTAGCGGGAGTGTCTACGAGCAGTACTTC
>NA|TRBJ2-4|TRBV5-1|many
CASRPLLAKGNIQYF
TGCGCCAGCAGGCCCCTACTAGCAAAAGGAAACATTCAGTACTTC
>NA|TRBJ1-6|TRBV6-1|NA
CASTLIPSSSPLHF
TGTGCCAGCACCTTAATCCCATCAAGCTCACCCCTCCACTTT
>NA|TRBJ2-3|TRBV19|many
CASLQGTDTQYF
TGTGCCAGCCTTCAGGGCACAGATACGCAGTATTTT
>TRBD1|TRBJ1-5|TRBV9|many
CASPTDREGQPQHF
TGTGCCAGCCCTACCGACAGGGAGGGTCAGCCCCAGCATTTT
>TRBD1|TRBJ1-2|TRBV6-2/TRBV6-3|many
CASRRDRTTNYGYTF
TGTGCCAGCAGACGGGACAGGACAACTAACTATGGCTACACCTTC
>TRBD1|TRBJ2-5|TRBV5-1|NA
CASSLVQGVGETQYF
TGCGCCAGCAGCTTGGTTCAGGGGGTGGGAGAGACCCAGTACTTC
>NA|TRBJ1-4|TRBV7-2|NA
CASSPRGRGEKLFF
TGTGCCAGCTCTCCACGAGGGCGCGGGGAAAAACTGTTTTTT
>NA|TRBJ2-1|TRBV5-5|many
CASSWDNEQFF
TGTGCCAGCAGCTGGGACAATGAGCAGTTCTTC
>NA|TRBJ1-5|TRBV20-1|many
CSAERGDNQPQHF
TGCAGTGCCGAGAGAGGGGACAATCAGCCCCAGCATTTT
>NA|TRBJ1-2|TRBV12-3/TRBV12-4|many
CASTLTGGGSNYGYTF
TGTGCCAGCACCTTAACGGGGGGAGGGTCTAACTATGGCTACACCTTC
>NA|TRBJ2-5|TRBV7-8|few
CASERSSLETQYF
TGTGCCAGCGAGCGATCTAGTCTAGAGACCCAGTACTTC
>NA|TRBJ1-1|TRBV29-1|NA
CSVQPEQGGINEAFF
TGCAGCGTTCAACCGGAACAGGGTGGAATAAATGAAGCTTTCTTT